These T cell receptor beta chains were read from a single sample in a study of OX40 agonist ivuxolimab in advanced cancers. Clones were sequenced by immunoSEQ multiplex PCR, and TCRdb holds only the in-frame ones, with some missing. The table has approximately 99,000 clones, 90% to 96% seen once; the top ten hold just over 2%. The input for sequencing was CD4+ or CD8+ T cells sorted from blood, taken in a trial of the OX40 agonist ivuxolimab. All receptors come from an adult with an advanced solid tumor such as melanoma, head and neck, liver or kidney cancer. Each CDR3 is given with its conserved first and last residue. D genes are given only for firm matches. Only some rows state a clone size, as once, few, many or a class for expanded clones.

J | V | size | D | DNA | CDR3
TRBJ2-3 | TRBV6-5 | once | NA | TGTGCCAGCAGTCGGGGGAACACAGATACGCAGTATTTT | CASSRGNTDTQYF
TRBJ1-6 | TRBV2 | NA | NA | TGTGCCAGCAGTGAAAGAGTGGGTCCCAGGGTTTCTAATTTACCCCTCCACTTT | CASSERVGPRVSNLPLHF
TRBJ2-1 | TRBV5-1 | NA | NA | TGCGCCAGCAGCTTGGCCGGCAATGAGCAGTTCTTC | CASSLAGNEQFF
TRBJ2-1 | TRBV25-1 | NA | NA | TGTGCCAGCAGCTACAATGAGCAGTTCTTC | CASSYNEQFF
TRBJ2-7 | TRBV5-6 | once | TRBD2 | TGTGCCAGCAGCTTCACTAGCGGGGGGGCCGAGCAGTACTTC | CASSFTSGGAEQYF
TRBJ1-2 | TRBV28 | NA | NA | TGTGCCAGCAGGACCGGGCCGACCTTGGGCTACACCTTC | CASRTGPTLGYTF
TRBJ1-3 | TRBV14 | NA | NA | TGTGCCAGCAGCCAAGCCCCGGGGTCTGGAAACACCATATATTTT | CASSQAPGSGNTIYF
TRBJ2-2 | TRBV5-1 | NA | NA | TGCGCCAGCAGCTTGGAAGGGTTCACCGGGGAGCTGTTTTTT | CASSLEGFTGELFF
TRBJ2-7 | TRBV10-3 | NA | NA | TGTGCCATCAGTGAGTCGGACAGCTACTACGAGCAGTACTTC | CAISESDSYYEQYF
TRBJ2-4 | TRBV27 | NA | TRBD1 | TGTGCCAGCAGTCCCACCGGGACAGGGGCAAACATTCAGTACTTC | CASSPTGTGANIQYF
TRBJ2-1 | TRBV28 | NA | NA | TGTGCCAGCAGTTCCGAGTTTTGGGCGGGCCCCAACAATGAGCAGTTCTTC | CASSSEFWAGPNNEQFF
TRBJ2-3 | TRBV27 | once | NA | TGTGCCAGCAGAGGGATCGCAGATACGCAGTATTTT | CASRGIADTQYF
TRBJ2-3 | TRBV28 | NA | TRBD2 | TGTGCCAGCAGTTCTGTAGCGGGTGGGTGGTTACTTGGGACAGATACGCAGTATTTT | CASSSVAGGWLLGTDTQYF
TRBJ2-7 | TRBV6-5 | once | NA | TGTGCCAGCAGTTATCGGGCCGGCGAGCAGTACTTC | CASSYRAGEQYF
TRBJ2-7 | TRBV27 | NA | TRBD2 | TGTGCCACGGGACTAGCGGGCTACGAGCAGTACTTC | CATGLAGYEQYF
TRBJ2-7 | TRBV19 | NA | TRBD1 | TGTGCCAGTAGTCTCCGGACAGGGATCCACTACGAGCAGTACTTC | CASSLRTGIHYEQYF
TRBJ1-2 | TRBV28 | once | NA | TGTGCCAGCAGTTCCCCAGGGTCTAACTATGGCTACACCTTC | CASSSPGSNYGYTF
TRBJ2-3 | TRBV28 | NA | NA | TGTGCCAGCAGTCCGGGGAGTGGGGATACGCAGTATTTT | CASSPGSGDTQYF
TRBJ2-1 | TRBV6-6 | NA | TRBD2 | TGTGCCAGCAGTGATAGCGGGAGTTTACATGAGCAGTTCTTC | CASSDSGSLHEQFF
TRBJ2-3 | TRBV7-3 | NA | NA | TGTGCCAGCAGCCCCGGAGGCACAGATACGCAGTATTTT | CASSPGGTDTQYF
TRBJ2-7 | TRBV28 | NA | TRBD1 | TGTGCCAGCAGGTTCGACCTGGGACAGGGCTCCTACGAGCAGTACTTC | CASRFDLGQGSYEQYF
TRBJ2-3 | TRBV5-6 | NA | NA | TGTGCCAGCAGCCCCCTAGGCACAGATACGCAGTATTTT | CASSPLGTDTQYF
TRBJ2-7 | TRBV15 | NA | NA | TGTGCCACCAGTTTTCGGGTCTCCTACGAGCAGTACTTC | CATSFRVSYEQYF
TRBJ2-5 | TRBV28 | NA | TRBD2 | TGTGCCAGCAATGAGCGGGAGATGGAGACCCAGTACTTC | CASNEREMETQYF
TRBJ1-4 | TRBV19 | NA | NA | TGTGCCAGTAGTATCGCCATAGGACAAGAAGGTGAAAAACTGTTTTTT | CASSIAIGQEGEKLFF
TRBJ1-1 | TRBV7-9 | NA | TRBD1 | TGTGCCAGCAGCTTAGCGGGACAGGGGACTGAAGCTTTCTTT | CASSLAGQGTEAFF
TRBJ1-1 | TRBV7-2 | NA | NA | TGTGCCAGCAGCTTAGTTTCCGTCGGTGAAGCTTTCTTT | CASSLVSVGEAFF
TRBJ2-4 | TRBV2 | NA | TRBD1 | TGTGCCAGCAGCGAAGGGCTGCAGGGGGCGCCACAAAACATTCAGTACTTC | CASSEGLQGAPQNIQYF
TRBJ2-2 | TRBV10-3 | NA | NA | TGTGCCATCAGTGACCCCCAGCAGGGGCTAAGGATCGGGGAGCTGTTTTTT | CAISDPQQGLRIGELFF
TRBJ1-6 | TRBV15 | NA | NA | TGTGCCACCAGCAGTGCTATTATGAATTCACCCCTCCACTTT | CATSSAIMNSPLHF
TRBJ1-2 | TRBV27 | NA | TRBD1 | TGTGCCAGCAGTTACAACGCCGGGACAGGGTACGGCTACACCTTC | CASSYNAGTGYGYTF
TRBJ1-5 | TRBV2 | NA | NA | TGTGCCAGCAGTTCAAATCCAGGCAATCAGCCCCAGCATTTT | CASSSNPGNQPQHF
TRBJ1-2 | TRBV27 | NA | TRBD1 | TGTGCCAGCAGTCCTCCGGGACAGAGCTATGGCTACACCTTC | CASSPPGQSYGYTF
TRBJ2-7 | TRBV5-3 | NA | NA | TGTGCCAGAAGCCCCCAACTTAGCGGATACCGCCACGAGCAGTACTTC | CARSPQLSGYRHEQYF
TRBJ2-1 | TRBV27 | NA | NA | TGTGCCAGCAGTTTATTCGACCCGGCAACAAATGAGCAGTTCTTC | CASSLFDPATNEQFF
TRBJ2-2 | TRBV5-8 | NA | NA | TGTGCCAGCATCTTACCCAGGACTTTGAACACCGGGGAGCTGTTTTTT | CASILPRTLNTGELFF
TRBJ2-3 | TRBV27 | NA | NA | TGTGCCAGCAGTTTAGGCTGGCGTCTTCCCACAGATACGCAGTATTTT | CASSLGWRLPTDTQYF
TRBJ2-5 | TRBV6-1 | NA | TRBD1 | TGTGCCAGCAGTGAAAGGACAGGGGGCAAGGAGACCCAGTACTTC | CASSERTGGKETQYF
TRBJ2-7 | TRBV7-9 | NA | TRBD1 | TGTGCCAGCAGCGCCGGGACAGGGGGTTTCGGCGAGCAGTACTTC | CASSAGTGGFGEQYF
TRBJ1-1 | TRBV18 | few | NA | TGTGCCAGCTGCCAGGGGTTGTGCACTGAAGCTTTCTTT | CASCQGLCTEAFF
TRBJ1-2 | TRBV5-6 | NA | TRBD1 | TGTGCCAGCAGCTTCGAACCCGGGACAGGGAACTATGGCTACACCTTC | CASSFEPGTGNYGYTF
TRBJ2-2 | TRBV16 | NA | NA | TGTGCCAGCAGCCCTGGGGCTGCGAACACCGGGGAGCTGTTTTTT | CASSPGAANTGELFF
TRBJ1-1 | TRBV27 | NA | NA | TGTGCCAGCAGTGGGTACGGGGGGGCGGGGAACACTGAAGCTTTCTTT | CASSGYGGAGNTEAFF
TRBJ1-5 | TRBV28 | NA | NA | TGTGCCAGCAGTTTAGTTACCAGGGGTTTTAATCAGCCCCAACATTTT | CASSLVTRGFNQPQHF
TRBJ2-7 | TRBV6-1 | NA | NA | TGTGCCAGCAGACACAGGAGCTCCTACGAGCAGTACTTC | CASRHRSSYEQYF
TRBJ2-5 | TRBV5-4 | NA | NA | TGTGCCAGCAGCGGACCCGGAGAGACCCAGTACTTC | CASSGPGETQYF
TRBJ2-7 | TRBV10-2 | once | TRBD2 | TGCGCCAGCAGTGAGTCCCAGACTAGCGGAACTTACGAGCAGTACTTC | CASSESQTSGTYEQYF
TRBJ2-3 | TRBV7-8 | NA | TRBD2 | TGTGCCAGCAGCTTAGATTCTAGCGGGACAGGCACAGATACGCAGTATTTT | CASSLDSSGTGTDTQYF
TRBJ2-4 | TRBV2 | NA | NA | TGTGCCAGCACAGAGGTCGTGGGCCTCGCCAAAAACATTCAGTACTTC | CASTEVVGLAKNIQYF